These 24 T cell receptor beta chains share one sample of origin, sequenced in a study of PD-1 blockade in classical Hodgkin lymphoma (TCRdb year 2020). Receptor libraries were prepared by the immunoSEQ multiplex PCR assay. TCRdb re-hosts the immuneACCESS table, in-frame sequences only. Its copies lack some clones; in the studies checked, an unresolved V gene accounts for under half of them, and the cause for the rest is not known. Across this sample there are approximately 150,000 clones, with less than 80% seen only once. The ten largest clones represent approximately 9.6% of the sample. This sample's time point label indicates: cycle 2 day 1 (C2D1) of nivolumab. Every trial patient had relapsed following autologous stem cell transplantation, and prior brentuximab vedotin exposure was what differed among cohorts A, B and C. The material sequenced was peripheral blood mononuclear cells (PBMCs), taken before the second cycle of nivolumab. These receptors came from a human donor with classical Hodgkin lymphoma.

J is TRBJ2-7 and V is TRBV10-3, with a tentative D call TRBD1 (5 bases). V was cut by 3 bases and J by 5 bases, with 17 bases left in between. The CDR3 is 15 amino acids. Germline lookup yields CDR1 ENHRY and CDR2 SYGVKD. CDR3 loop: CAISDRTPGYHEQYF. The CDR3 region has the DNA TGTGCCATCAGTGACAGGACCCCAGGGTACCACGAGCAGTACTTC.

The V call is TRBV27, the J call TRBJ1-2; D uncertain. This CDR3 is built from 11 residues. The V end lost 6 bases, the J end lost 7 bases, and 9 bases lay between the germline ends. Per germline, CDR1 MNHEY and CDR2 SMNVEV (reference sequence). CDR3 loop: CASRDPSGYTF. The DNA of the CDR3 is TGTGCCAGCAGAGACCCATCTGGCTACACCTTC.

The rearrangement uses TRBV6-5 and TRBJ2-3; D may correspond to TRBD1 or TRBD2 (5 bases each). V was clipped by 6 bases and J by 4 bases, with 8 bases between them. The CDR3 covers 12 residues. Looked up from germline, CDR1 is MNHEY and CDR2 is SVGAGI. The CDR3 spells CASSKGPDTQYF. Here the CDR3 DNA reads TGTGCCAGCAGCAAGGGACCAGATACGCAGTATTTT.

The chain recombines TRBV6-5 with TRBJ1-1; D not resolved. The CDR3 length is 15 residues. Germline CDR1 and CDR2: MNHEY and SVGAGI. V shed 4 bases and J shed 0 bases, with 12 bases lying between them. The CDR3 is CASSFGVPMNTEAFF. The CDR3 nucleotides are TGTGCCAGCAGTTTTGGGGTACCAATGAACACTGAAGCTTTCTTT.

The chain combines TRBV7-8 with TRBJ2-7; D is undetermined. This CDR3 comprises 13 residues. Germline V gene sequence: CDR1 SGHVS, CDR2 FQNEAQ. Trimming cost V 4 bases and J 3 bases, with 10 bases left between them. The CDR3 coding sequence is TGTGCCAGCAGCTGGATACCGGACTACGAGCAGTACTTC. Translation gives CASSWIPDYEQYF.

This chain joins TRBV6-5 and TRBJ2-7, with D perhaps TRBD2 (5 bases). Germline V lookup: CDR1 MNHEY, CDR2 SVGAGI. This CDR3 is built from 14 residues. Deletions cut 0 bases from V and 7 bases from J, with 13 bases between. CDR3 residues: CASSYSGSHREQYF. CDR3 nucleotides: TGTGCCAGCAGTTACTCGGGGAGTCATCGGGAGCAGTACTTC.

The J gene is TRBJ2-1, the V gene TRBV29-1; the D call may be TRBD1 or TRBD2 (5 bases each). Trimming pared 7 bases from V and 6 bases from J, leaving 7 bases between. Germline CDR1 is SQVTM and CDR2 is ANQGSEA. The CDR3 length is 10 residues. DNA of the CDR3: TGCAGCGGAGGGGCCAATGAGCAGTTCTTC. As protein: CSGGANEQFF.

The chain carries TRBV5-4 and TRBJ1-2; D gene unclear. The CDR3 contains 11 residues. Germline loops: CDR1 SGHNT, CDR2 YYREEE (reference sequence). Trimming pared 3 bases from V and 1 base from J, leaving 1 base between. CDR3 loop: CASSYNYGYTF. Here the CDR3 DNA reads TGTGCCAGCAGCTATAACTATGGCTACACCTTC.

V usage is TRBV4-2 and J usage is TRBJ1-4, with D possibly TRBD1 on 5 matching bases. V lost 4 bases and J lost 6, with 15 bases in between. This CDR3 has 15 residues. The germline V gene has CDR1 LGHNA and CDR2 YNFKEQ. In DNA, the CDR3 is TGTGCCAGCAGCCTCGGGGGGAAGGAGTATGAAAAACTGTTTTTT. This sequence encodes CASSLGGKEYEKLFF.

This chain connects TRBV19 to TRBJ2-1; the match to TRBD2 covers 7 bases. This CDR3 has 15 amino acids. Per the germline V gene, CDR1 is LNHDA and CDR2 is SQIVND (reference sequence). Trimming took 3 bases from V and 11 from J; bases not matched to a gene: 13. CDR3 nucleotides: TGTGCCAGTAGTATGACTAGACTAGCCCGCCTCCAGCAGTTCTTC. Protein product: CASSMTRLARLQQFF.

The CDR3 protein is CASRGLEMDGYTF. The CDR3, as DNA: TGTGCCAGCAGGGGACTAGAAATGGATGGCTACACCTTC. This chain connects TRBV28 to TRBJ1-2, with a weak D call TRBD1 (5 bases). The CDR3 has 13 amino acids. The germline gives CDR1 MDHEN, CDR2 SYDVKM. V was pared by 6 bases and J by 6 bases, with 14 bases between.

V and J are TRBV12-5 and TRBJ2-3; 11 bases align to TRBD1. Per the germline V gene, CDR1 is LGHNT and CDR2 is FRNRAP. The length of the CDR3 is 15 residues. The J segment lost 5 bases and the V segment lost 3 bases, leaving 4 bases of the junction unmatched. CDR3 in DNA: TGTGCTAGTGGTTTAGGGACAGGGGGAGGAGATACGCAGTATTTT. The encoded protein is CASGLGTGGGDTQYF.

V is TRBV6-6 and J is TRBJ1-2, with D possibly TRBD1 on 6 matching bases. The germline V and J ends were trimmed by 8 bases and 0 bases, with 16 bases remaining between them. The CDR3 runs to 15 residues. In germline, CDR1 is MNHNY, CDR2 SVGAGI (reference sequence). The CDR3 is CASRRQARSNYGYTF. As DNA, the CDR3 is TGTGCCAGCCGCAGACAGGCACGATCTAACTATGGCTACACCTTC.

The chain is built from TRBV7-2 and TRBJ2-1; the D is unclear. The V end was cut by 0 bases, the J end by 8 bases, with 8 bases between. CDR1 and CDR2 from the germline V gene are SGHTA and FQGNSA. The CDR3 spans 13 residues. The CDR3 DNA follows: TGTGCCAGCAGCTTAGCGTACTCCGATGAGCAGTTCTTC. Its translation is CASSLAYSDEQFF.

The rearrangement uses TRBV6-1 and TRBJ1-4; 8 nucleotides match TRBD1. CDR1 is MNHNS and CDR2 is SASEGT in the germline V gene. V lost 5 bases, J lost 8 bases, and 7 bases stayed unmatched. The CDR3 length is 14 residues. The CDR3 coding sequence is TGTGCCAGCAGTCTAGGACAGGGCCGGGAAAAACTGTTTTTT. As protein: CASSLGQGREKLFF.

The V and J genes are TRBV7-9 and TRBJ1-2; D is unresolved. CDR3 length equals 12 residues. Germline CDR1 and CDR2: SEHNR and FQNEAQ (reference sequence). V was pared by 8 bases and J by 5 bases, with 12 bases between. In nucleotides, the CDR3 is TGTGCCAGCGTCCCGACGGGTTATGGCTACACCTTC. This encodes CASVPTGYGYTF.

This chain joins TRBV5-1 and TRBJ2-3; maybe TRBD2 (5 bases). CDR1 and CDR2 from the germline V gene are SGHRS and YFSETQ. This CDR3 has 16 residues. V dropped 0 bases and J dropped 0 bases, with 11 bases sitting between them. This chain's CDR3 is CASSLADYSSTDTQYF. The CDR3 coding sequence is TGCGCCAGCAGCTTGGCCGACTACTCTAGCACAGATACGCAGTATTTT.

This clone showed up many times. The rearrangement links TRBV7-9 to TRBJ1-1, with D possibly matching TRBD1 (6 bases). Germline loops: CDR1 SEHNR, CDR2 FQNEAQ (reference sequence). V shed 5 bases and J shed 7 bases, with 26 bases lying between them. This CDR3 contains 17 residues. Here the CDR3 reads CASSPLTSGARGVEAFF. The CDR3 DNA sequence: TGTGCCAGCAGCCCGCTAACGTCGGGGGCGAGGGGGGTTGAAGCTTTCTTT.

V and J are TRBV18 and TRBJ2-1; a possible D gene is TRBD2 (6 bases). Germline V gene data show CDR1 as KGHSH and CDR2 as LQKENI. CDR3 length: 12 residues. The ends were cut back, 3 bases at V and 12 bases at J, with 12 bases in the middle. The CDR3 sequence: CASSPSGIGQFF. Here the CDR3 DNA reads TGTGCCAGCTCACCTAGCGGAATCGGGCAGTTCTTC.

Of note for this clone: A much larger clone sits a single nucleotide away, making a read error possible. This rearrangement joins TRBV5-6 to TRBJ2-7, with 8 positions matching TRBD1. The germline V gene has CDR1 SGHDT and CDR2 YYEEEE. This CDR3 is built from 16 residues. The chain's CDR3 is CAGRYTSGGLSYEQYF. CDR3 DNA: TGTGCCGGCAGGTATACCTCAGGGGGCCTATCCTACGAGCAGTACTTC. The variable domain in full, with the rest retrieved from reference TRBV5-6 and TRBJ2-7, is DAGVTQSPTHLIKTRGQQVTLRCSPKSGHDTVSWYQQALGQGPQFIFQYYEEEERQRGNFPDRFSGHQFPNYSSELNVNALLLGDSALYLCAGRYTSGGLSYEQYFGPGTRLTVT.

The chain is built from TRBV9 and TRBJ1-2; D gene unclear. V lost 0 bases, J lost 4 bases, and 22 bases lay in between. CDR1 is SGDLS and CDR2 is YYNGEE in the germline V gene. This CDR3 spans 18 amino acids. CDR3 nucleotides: TGTGCCAGCAGCGTAGAAGTCCAAGGTCCACTCCTCGGCTATGGCTACACCTTC. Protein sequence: CASSVEVQGPLLGYGYTF.

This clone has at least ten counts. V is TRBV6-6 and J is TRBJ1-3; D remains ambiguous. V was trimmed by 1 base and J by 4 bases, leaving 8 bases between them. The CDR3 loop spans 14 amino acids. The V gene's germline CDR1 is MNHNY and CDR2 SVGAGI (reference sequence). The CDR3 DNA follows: TGTGCCAGCAGTTACTTGGGTTCGGGAAACACCATATATTTT. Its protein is CASSYLGSGNTIYF.

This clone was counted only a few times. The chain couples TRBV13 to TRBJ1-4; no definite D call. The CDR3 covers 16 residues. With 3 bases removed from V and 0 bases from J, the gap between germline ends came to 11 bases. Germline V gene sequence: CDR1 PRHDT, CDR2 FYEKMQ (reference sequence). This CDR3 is CASSFRVTATNEKLFF. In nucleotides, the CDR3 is TGTGCCAGCAGCTTCCGAGTTACGGCAACTAATGAAAAACTGTTTTTT.

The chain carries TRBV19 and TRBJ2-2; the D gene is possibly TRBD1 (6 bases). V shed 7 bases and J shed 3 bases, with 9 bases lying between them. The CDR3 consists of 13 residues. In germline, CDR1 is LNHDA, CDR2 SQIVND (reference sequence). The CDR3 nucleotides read TGTGCCAGTAAGGGGGTTTACACCGGGGAGCTGTTTTTT. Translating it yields CASKGVYTGELFF.